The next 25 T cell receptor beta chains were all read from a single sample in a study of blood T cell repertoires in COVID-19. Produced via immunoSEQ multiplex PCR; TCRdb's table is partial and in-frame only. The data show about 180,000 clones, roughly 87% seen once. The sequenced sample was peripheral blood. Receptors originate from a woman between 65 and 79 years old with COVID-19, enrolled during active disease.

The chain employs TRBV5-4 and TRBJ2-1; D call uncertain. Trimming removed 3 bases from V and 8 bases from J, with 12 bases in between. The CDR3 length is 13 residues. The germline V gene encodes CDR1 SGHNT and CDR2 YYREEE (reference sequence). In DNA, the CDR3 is TGTGCCAGCAGCTACTCACTTCGGGATGAGCAGTTCTTC. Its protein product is CASSYSLRDEQFF.

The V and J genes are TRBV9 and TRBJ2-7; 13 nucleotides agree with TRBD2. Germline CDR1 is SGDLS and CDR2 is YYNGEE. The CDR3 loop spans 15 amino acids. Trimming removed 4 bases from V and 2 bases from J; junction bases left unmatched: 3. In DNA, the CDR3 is TGTGCCAGCAGCCTCGGGACTAGCGGGACCTACGAGCAGTACTTC. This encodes CASSLGTSGTYEQYF.

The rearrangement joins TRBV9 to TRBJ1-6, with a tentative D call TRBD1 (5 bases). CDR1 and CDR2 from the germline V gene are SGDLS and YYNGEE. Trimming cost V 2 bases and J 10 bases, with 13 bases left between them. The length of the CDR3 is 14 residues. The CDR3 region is CASSVLGDDSPLHF. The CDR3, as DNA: TGTGCCAGCAGCGTTTTAGGGGATGACTCACCCCTCCACTTT.

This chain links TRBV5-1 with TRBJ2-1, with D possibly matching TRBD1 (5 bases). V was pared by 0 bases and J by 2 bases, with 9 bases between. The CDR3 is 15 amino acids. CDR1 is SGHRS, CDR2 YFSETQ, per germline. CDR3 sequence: CASSLAGATYNEQFF. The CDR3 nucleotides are TGCGCCAGCAGCTTGGCTGGGGCGACCTACAATGAGCAGTTCTTC.

In nucleotides, the CDR3 is TGTGCCAGCAGCTTGGCGGGGTACCAAGAGACCCAGTACTTC. Its translation is CASSLAGYQETQYF. This sequence joins TRBV7-7 and TRBJ2-5; tentative D call: TRBD2 (6 bases). V shed 3 bases and J shed 0 bases, with 8 bases lying between them. Germline lookup yields CDR1 SSHAT and CDR2 FNYEAQ (reference sequence). The CDR3 contains 14 residues. The complete variable domain, with remaining parts taken from reference TRBV7-7 and TRBJ2-5, reads GAGVSQSPRYKVTKRGQDVTLRCDPISSHATLYWYQQALGQGPEFLTYFNYEAQPDKSGLPSDRFSAERPEGSISTLTIQRTEQRDSAMYRCASSLAGYQETQYFGPGTRLLVL.

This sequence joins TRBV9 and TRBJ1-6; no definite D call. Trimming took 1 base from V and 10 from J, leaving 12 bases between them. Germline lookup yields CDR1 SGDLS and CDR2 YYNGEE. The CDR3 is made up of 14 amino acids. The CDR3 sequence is CASSVYSGGSPLHF. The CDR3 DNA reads TGTGCCAGCAGCGTATATTCGGGAGGATCACCCCTCCACTTT.

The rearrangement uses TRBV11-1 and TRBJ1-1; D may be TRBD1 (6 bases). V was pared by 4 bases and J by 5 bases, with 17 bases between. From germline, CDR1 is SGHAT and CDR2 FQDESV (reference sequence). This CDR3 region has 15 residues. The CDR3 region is CASSYATGPGTEAFF. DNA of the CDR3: TGTGCCAGCAGCTACGCAACAGGGCCTGGGACTGAAGCTTTCTTT.

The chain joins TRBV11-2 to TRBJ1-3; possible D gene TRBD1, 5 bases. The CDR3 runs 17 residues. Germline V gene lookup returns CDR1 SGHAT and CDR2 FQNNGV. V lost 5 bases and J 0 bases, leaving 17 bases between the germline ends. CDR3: CASSPRDLGISGNTIYF. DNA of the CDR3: TGTGCCAGCAGCCCCCGGGACTTAGGTATCTCTGGAAACACCATATATTTT.

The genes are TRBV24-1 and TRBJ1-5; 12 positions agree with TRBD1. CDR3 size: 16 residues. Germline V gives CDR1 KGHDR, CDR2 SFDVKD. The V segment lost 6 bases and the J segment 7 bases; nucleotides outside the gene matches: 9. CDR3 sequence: CATSPRDRGLGQPQHF. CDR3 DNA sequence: TGTGCCACCAGTCCCCGGGACAGGGGGCTGGGACAGCCCCAGCATTTT.

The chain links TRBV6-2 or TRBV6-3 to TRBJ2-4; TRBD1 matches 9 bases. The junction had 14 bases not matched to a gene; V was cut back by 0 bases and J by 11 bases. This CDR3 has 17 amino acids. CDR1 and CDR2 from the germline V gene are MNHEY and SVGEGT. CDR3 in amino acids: CASSYSRTGDPIVLQYF. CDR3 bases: TGTGCCAGCAGTTACTCGAGGACAGGGGACCCGATAGTACTTCAGTACTTC.

The CDR3 region has the DNA TGTGCCAGCAGCTTAGGTAGCGGGAGGGGGCCTAGCACAGATACGCAGTATTTT. Its translation: CASSLGSGRGPSTDTQYF. V gene TRBV7-2 combines with J gene TRBJ2-3; TRBD2 agrees at 11 bases. V dropped 1 base and J dropped 0; count of bases not matched to a gene: 6. Per germline, CDR1 SGHTA and CDR2 FQGNSA. CDR3 length equals 18 residues.

The CDR3, as DNA: TGTGCCAGCAGTTACCCGCCCGGACAGTCGTATTCACCCCTCCACTTT. It yields the protein CASSYPPGQSYSPLHF. The rearrangement uses TRBV6-2 or TRBV6-3 and TRBJ1-6, with D tentatively TRBD1 (6 bases). This CDR3 comprises 16 residues. The V end was cut by 2 bases, the J end by 8 bases, with 16 bases between. Germline lookup yields CDR1 MNHEY and CDR2 SVGEGT.

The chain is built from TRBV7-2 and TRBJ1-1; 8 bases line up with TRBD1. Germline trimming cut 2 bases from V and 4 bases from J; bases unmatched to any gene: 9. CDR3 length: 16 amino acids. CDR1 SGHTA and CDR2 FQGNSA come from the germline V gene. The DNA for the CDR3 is TGTGCCAGCAGCTTAAACAGGGGGGCGGTGGGCACTGAAGCTTTCTTT. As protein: CASSLNRGAVGTEAFF.

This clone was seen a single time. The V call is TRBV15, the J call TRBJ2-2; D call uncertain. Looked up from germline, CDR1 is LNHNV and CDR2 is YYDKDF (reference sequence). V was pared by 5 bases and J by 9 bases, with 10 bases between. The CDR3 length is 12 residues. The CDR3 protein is CATSPGRRELFF. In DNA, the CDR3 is TGTGCCACCAGCCCAGGAAGAAGGGAGCTGTTTTTT.

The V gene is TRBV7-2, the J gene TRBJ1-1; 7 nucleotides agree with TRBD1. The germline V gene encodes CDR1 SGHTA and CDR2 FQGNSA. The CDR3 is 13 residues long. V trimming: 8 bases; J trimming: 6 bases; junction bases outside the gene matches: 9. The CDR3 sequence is CASARGESSEAFF. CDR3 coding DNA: TGTGCCAGCGCCAGGGGGGAGAGCTCTGAAGCTTTCTTT.

For the CDR3, the DNA is TGTGCCAGCAGTTTATGGGGCGGCAACACTGAAGCTTTCTTT. Translated, it gives CASSLWGGNTEAFF. V gene TRBV27 combines with J gene TRBJ1-1, with D perhaps matching TRBD1 (5 bases). The CDR3 loop spans 14 amino acids. V was pared by 1 base and J by 2 bases, with 8 bases between. CDR1 is MNHEY, CDR2 SMNVEV, per germline (reference sequence).

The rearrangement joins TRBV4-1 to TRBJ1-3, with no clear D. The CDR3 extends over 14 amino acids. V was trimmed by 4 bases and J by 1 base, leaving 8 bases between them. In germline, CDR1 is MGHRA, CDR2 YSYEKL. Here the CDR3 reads CASSPQLSGNTIYF. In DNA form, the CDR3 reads TGCGCCAGCAGCCCGCAGTTATCTGGAAACACCATATATTTT.

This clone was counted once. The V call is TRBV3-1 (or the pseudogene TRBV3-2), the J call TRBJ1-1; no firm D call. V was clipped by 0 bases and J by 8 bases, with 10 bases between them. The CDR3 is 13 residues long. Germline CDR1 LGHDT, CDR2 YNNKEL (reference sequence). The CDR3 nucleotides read TGTGCCAGCAGCCAAGAGGCCCGTCAGGAAGCTTTCTTT. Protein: CASSQEARQEAFF.

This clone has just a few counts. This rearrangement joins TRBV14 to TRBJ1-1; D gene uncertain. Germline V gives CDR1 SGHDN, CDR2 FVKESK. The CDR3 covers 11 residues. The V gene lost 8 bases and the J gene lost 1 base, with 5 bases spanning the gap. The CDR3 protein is CASGANTEAFF. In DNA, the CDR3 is TGTGCCAGCGGAGCGAACACTGAAGCTTTCTTT.

In DNA form, the CDR3 reads TGCGCCAGCAGTGAGAACCGGGCAGGGGCGGGCTACACCTTC. The encoded protein is CASSENRAGAGYTF. V usage is TRBV10-2 and J usage is TRBJ1-2, with D possibly TRBD1 on 6 matching bases. This CDR3 spans 14 amino acids. CDR1 and CDR2 (germline): WSHSY, SAAADI. The V gene lost 2 bases and the J gene lost 8 bases, with 15 bases spanning the gap.

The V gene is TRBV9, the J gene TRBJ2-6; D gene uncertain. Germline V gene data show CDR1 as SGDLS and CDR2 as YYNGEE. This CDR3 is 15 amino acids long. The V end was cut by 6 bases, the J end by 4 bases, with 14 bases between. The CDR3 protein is CASTSLAGGANVLTF. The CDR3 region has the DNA TGTGCCAGCACCTCTTTGGCAGGCGGGGCCAACGTCCTGACTTTC. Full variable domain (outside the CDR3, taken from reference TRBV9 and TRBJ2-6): DSGVTQTPKHLITATGQRVTLRCSPRSGDLSVYWYQQSLDQGLQFLIQYYNGEERAKGNILERFSAQQFPDLHSELNLSSLELGDSALYFCASTSLAGGANVLTFGAGSRLTVL.

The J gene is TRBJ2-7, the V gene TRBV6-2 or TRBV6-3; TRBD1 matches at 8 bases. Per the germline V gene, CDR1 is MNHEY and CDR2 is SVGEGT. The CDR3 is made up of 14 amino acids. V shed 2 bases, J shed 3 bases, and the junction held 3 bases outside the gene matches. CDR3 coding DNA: TGTGCCAGCAGTTACCCAGGGACAGGCTACGAGCAGTACTTC. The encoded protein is CASSYPGTGYEQYF.

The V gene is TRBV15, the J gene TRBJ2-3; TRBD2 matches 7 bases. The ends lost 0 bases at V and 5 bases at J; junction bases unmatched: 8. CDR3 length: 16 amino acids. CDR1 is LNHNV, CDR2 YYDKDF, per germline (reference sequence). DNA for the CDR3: TGTGCCACCAGCAGAGATTATGGCGGGAGAAGAGATACGCAGTATTTT. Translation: CATSRDYGGRRDTQYF.

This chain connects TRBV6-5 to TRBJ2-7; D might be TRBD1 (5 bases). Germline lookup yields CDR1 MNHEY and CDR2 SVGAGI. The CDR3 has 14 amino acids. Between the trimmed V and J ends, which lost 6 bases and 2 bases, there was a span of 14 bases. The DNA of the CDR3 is TGTGCCAGCAGGCACAACAGGAACCCCTACGAGCAGTACTTC. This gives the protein CASRHNRNPYEQYF.

The CDR3 here is CASYFQGLDYNEQFF. The CDR3 DNA reads TGTGCCAGCTACTTCCAGGGTTTAGACTACAATGAGCAGTTCTTC. The chain joins TRBV28 to TRBJ2-1; D possibly corresponds to TRBD1 (5 bases). The ends were cut back, 8 bases at V and 3 bases at J, with 17 bases in the middle. CDR1 is MDHEN, CDR2 SYDVKM, per germline. This CDR3 is built from 15 residues.